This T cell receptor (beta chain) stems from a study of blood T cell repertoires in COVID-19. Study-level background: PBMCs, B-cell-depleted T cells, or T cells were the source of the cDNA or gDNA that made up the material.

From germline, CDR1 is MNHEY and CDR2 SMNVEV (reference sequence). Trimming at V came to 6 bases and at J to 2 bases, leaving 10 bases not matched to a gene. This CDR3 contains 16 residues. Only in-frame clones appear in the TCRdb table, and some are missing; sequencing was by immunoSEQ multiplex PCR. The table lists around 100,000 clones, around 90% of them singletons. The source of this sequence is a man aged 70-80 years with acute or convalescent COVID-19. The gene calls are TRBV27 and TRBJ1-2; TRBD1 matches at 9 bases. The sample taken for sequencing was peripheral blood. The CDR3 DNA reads TGTGCCAGCAGCCTTTTCGGGACAGGGCTGAACTATGGCTACACCTTC. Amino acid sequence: CASSLFGTGLNYGYTF.